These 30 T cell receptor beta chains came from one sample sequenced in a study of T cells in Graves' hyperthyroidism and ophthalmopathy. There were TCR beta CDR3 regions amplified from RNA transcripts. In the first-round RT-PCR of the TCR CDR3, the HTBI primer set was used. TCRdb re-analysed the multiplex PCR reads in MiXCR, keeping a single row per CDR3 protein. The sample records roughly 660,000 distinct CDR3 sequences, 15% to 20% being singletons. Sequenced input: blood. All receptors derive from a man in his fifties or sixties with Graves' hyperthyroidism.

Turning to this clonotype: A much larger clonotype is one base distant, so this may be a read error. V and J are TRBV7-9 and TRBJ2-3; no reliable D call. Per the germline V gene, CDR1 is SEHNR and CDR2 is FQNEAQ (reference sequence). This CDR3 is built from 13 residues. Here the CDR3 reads CASSKRVSDMQYF. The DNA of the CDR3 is TGTGCCAGCAGCAAACGGGTCTCAGATATGCAGTATTTT.

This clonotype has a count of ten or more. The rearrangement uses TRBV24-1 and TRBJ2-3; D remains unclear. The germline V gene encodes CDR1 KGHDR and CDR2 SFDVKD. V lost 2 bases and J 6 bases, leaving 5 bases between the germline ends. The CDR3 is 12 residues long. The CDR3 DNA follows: TGTGCCACCAGTGATTGGTGGGATACGCAGTATTTT. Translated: CATSDWWDTQYF.

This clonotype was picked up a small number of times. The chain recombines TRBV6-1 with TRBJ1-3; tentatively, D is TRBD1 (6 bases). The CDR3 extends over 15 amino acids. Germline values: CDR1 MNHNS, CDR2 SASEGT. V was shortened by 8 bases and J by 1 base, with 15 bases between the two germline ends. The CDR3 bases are TGTGCCAGCTTACAGGGTCCGCTTTCTGGAAACACCATATATTTT. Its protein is CASLQGPLSGNTIYF.

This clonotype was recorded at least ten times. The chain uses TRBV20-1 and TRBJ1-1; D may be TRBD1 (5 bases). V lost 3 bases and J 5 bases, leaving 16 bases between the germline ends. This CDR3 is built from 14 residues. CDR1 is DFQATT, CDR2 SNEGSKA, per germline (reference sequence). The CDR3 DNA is TGCAGTGCTAGGGGTACAGGATGGAAAACTGAAGCTTTCTTT. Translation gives CSARGTGWKTEAFF.

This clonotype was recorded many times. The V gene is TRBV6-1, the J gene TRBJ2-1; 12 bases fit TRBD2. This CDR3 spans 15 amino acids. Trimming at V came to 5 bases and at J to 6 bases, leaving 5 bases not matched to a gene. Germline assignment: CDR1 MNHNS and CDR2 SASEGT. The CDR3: CASSRLAGDSNEQFF. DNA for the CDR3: TGTGCCAGCAGTCGACTAGCGGGAGATAGCAATGAGCAGTTCTTC.

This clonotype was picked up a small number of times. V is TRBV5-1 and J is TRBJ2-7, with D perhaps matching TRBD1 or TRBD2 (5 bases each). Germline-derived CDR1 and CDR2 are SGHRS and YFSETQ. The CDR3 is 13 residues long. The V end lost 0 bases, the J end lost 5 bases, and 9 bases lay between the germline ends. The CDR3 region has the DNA TGCGCCAGCAGCTTGGTAGGGGAGAACGAGCAGTACTTC. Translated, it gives CASSLVGENEQYF.

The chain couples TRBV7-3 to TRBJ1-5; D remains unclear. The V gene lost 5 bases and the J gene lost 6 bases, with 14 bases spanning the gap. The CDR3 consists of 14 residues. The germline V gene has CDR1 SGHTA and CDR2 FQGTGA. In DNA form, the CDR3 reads TGTGCCAGCAGCCCCTATATACTAAGTCAGCCCCAGCATTTT. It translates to CASSPYILSQPQHF.

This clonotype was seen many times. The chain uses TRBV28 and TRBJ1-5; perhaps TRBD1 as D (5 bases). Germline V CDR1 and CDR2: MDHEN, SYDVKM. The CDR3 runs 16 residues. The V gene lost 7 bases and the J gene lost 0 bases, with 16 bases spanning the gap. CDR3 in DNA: TGTGCCAGCAAGAGAACGACAGACTATAGCAATCAGCCCCAGCATTTT. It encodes CASKRTTDYSNQPQHF.

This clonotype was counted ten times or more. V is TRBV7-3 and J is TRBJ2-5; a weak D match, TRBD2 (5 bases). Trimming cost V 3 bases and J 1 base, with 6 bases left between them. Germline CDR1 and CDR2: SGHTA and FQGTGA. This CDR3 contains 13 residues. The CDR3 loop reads CASSLTTQETQYF. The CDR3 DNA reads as TGTGCCAGCAGCTTGACTACCCAAGAGACCCAGTACTTC.

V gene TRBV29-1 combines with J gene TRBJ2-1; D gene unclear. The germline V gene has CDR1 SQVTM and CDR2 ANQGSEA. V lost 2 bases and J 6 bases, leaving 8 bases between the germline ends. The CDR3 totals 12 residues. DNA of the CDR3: TGCAGCGTTGAACGGCTGGCCAATGAGCAGTTCTTC. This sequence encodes CSVERLANEQFF.

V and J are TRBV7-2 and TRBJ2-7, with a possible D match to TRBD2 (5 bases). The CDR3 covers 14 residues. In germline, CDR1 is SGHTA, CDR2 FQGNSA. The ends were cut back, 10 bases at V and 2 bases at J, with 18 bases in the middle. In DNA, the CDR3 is TGTGCCACGGAGGCGCCAGGTCCCCCCTACGAGCAGTACTTC. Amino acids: CATEAPGPPYEQYF.

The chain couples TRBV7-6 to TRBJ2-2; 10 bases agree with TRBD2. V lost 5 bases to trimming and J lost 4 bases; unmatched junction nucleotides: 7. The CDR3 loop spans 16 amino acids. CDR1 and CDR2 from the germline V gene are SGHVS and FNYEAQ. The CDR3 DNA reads TGTGCCAGCAGCATCCTAGCGGGAGACGGCACCGGGGAGCTGTTTTTT. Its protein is CASSILAGDGTGELFF.

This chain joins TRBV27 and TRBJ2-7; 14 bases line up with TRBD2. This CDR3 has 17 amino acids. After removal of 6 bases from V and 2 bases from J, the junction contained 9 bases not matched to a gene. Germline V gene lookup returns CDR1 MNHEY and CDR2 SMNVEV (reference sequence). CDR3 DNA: TGTGCCAGCAGGCTCGGGACTAGCGGGAGTGTTGCCTACGAGCAGTACTTC. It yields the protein CASRLGTSGSVAYEQYF.

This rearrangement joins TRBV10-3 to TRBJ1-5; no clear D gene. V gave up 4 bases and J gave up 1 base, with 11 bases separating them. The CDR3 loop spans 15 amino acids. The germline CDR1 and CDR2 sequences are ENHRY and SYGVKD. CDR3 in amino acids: CAISGGRESNQPQHF. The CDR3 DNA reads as TGTGCCATCAGTGGAGGCAGAGAAAGCAATCAGCCCCAGCATTTT.

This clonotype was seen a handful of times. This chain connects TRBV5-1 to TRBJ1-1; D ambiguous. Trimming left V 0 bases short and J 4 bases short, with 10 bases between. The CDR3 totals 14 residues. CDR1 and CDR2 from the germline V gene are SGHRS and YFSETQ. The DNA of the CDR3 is TGCGCCAGCAGCTTGGGGGCATCGGGCACTGAAGCTTTCTTT. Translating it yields CASSLGASGTEAFF.

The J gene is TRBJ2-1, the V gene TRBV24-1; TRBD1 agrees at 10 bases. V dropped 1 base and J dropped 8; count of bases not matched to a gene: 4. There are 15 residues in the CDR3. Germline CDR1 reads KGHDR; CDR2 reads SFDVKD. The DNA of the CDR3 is TGTGCCACCAGTGATTTTGAGACAGGGGGCCATGAGCAGTTCTTC. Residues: CATSDFETGGHEQFF.

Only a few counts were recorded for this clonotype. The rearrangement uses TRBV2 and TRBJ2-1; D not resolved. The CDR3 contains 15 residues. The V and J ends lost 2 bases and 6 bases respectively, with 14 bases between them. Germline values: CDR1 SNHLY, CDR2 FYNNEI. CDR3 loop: CASSESGPGSNEQFF. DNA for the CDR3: TGTGCCAGCAGTGAAAGTGGACCGGGCTCCAATGAGCAGTTCTTC. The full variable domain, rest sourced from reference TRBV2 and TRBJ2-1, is EPEVTQTPSHQVTQMGQEVILRCVPISNHLYFYWYRQILGQKVEFLVSFYNNEISEKSEIFDDQFSVERPDGSNFTLKIRSTKLEDSAMYFCASSESGPGSNEQFFGPGTRLTVL.

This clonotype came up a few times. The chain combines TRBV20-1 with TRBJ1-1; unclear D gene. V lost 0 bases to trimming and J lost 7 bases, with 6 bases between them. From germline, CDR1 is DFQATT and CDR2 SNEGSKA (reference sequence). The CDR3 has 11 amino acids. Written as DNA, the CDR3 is TGCAGTGCTAGAGATTATTTTGAAGCTTTCTTT. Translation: CSARDYFEAFF.

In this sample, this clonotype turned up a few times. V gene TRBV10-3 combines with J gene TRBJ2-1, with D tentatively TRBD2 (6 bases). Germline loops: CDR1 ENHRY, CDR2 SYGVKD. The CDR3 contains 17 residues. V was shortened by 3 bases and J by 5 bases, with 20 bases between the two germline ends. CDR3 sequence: CAISDPSQGGLNNEQFF. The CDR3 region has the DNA TGTGCCATCAGTGACCCCTCCCAGGGCGGACTAAACAATGAGCAGTTCTTC.

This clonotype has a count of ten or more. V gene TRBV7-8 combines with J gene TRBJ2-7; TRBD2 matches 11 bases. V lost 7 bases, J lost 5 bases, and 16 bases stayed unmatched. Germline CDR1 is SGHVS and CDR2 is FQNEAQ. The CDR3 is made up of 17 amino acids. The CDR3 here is CASKLTSGRSLGDEQYF. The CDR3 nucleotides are TGTGCCAGCAAGCTTACTAGCGGGAGATCCCTCGGGGACGAGCAGTACTTC.

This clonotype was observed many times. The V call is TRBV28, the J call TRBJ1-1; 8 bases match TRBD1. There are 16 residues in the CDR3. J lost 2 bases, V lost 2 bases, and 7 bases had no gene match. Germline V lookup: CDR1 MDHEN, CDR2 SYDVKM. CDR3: CASSLPNGQGNTEAFF. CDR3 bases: TGTGCCAGCAGTTTACCTAATGGACAGGGAAACACTGAAGCTTTCTTT.

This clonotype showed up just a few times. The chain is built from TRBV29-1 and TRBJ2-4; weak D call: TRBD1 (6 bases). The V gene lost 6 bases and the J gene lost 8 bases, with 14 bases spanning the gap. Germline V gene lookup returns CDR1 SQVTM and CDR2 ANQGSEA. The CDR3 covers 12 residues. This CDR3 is CSVVGQWDIQYF. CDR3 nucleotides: TGCAGCGTAGTCGGACAGTGGGACATTCAGTACTTC.

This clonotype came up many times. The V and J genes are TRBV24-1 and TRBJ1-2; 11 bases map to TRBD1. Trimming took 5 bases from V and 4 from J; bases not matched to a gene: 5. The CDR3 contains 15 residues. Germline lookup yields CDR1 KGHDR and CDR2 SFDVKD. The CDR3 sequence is CATSVGTGGTYGYTF. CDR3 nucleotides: TGTGCCACCAGTGTCGGGACAGGGGGTACCTATGGCTACACCTTC.

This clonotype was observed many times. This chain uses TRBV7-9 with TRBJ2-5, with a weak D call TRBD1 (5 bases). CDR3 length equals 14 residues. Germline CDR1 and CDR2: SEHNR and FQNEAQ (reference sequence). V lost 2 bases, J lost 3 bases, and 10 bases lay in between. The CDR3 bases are TGTGCCAGCAGCTTATTTAAAGGGGAAGAGACCCAGTACTTC. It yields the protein CASSLFKGEETQYF. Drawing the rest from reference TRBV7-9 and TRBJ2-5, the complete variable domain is DTGVSQNPRHKITKRGQNVTFRCDPISEHNRLYWYRQTLGQGPEFLTYFQNEAQLEKSRLLSDRFSAERPKGSFSTLEIQRTEQGDSAMYLCASSLFKGEETQYFGPGTRLLVL.

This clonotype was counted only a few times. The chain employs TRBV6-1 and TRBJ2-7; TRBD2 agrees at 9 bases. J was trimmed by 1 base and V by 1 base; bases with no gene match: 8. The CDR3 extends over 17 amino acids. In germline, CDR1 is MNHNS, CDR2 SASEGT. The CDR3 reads CASSEVLASGISYEQYF. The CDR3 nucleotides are TGTGCCAGCAGTGAAGTCTTGGCTAGCGGGATTTCCTACGAGCAGTACTTC.

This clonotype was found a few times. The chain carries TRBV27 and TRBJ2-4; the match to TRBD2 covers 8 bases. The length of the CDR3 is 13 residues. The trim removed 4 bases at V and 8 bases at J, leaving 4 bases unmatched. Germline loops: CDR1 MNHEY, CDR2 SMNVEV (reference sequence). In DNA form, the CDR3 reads TGTGCCAGCAGTTCCCGGGGGGGGTACATTCAGTACTTC. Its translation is CASSSRGGYIQYF.

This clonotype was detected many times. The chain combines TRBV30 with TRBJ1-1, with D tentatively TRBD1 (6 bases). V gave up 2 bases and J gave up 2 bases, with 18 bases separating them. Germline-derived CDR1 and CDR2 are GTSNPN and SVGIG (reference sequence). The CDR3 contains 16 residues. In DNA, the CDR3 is TGTGCCTGGAGTCGGGGGGACATGGGGGGTAACACTGAAGCTTTCTTT. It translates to CAWSRGDMGGNTEAFF.

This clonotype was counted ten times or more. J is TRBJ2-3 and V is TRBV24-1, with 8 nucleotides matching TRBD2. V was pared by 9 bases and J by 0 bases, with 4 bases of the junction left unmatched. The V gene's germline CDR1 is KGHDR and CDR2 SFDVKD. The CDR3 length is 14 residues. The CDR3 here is CATSGGVSTDTQYF. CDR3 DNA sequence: TGTGCCACCTCCGGGGGGGTAAGCACAGATACGCAGTATTTT.

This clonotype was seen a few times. The CDR3 here is CASSYSGQHPRGYTF. CDR3 sequence (DNA): TGTGCCAGCAGTTACTCCGGACAGCACCCGAGAGGCTACACCTTC. The rearrangement links TRBV6-5 to TRBJ1-2; possibly TRBD1 for D (6 bases). V lost 0 bases to trimming and J lost 8 bases, with 16 bases between them. The CDR3 spans 15 residues. The V gene's germline CDR1 is MNHEY and CDR2 SVGAGI.

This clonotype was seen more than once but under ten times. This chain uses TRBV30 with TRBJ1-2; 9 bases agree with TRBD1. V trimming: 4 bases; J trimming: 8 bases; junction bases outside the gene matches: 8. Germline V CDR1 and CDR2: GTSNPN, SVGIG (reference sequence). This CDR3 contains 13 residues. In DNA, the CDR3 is TGTGCCTGGAACCGGGACAGGGTGGGCGGCTACACCTTC. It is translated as CAWNRDRVGGYTF. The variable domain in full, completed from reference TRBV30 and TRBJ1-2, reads SQTIHQWPATLVQPVGSPLSLECTVEGTSNPNLYWYRQAAGRGLQLLFYSVGIGQISSEVPQNLSASRPQDRQFILSSKKLLLSDSGFYLCAWNRDRVGGYTFGSGTRLTVV.